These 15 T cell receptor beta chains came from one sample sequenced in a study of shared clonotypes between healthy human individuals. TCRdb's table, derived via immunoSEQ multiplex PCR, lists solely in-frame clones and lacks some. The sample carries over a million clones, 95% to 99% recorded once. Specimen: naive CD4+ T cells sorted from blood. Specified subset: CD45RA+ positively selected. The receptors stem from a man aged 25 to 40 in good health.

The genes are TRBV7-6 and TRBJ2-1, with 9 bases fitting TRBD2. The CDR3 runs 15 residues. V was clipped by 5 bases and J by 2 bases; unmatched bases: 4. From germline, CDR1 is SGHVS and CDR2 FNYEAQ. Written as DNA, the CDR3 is TGTGCCAGCAGCCCTTTAGCGGGAGCCTACAATGAGCAGTTCTTC. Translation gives CASSPLAGAYNEQFF.

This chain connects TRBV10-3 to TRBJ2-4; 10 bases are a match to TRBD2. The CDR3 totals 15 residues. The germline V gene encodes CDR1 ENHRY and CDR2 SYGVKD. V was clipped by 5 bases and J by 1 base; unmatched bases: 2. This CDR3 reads CAISRGLAAKNIQYF. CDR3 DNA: TGTGCCATCAGTCGGGGACTAGCGGCCAAAAACATTCAGTACTTC.

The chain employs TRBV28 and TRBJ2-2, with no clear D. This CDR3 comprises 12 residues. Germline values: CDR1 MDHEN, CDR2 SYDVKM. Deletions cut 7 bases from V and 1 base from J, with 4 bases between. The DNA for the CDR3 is TGTGCCAGCACCCAGAACACCGGGGAGCTGTTTTTT. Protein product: CASTQNTGELFF.

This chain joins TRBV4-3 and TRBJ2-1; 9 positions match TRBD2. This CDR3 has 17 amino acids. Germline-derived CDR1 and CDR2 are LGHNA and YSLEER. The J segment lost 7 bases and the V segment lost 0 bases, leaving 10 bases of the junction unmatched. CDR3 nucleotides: TGCGCCAGCAGCCAAGAGACGGTAGCGGGAGTTCGGAATGAGCAGTTCTTC. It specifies CASSQETVAGVRNEQFF.

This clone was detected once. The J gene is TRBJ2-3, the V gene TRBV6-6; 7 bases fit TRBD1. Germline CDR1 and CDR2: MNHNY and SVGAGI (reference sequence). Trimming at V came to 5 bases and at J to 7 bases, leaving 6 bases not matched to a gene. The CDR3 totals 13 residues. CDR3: CASSTRQGHTQYF. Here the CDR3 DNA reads TGTGCCAGCAGTACCCGACAGGGACATACGCAGTATTTT.

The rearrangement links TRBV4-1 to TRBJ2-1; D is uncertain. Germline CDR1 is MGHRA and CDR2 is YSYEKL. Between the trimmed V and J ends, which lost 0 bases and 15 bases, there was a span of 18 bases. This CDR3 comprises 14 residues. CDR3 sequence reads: CASSQDPSATRRFF. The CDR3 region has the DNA TGCGCCAGCAGCCAAGATCCGTCCGCCACTCGTCGGTTCTTC.

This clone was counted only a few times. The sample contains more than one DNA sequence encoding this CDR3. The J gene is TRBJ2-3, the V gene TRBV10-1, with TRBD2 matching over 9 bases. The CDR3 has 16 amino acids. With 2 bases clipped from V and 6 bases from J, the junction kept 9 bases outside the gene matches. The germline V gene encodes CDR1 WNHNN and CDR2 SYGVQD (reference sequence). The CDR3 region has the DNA TGCGCCAGCAGTGAGCCGGGTCTAGCGGGACGGGATACGCAGTATTTT. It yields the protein CASSEPGLAGRDTQYF.

This CDR3 is CASSTRDKYEQYF. CDR3 DNA sequence: TGTGCCAGCAGCACCCGGGACAAATACGAGCAGTACTTC. The V and J genes are TRBV11-2 and TRBJ2-7; a weak D match, TRBD1 (6 bases). The CDR3 length is 13 residues. Trimming pared 5 bases from V and 4 bases from J, leaving 12 bases between. The V gene's germline CDR1 is SGHAT and CDR2 FQNNGV.

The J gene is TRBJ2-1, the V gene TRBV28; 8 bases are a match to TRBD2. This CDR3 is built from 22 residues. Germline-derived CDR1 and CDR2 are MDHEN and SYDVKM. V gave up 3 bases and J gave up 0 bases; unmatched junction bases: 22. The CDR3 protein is CASSFLFGLWGSGTSSYNEQFF. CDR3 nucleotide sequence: TGTGCCAGCAGTTTCTTATTTGGCTTGTGGGGTAGCGGGACCAGCTCCTACAATGAGCAGTTCTTC.

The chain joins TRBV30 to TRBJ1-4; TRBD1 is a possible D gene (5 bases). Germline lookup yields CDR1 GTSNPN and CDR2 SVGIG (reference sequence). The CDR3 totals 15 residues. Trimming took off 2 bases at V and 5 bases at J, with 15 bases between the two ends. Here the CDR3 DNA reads TGTGCCTGGAGTACGCGGCGGGGGGTGAATGAAAAACTGTTTTTT. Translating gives CAWSTRRGVNEKLFF.

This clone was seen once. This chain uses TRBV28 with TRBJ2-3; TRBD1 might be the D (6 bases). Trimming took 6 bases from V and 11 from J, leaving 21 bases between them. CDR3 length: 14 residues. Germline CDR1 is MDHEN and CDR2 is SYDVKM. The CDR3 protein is CASRLRPGKGGQYF. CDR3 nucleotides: TGTGCCAGCAGGCTAAGACCGGGAAAAGGGGGGCAGTATTTT.

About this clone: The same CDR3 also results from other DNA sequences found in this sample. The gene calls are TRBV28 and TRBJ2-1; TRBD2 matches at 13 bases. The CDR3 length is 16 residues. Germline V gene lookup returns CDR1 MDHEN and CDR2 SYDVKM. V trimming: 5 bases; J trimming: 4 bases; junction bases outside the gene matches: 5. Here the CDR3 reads CASSQTSGRAYNEQFF. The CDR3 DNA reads TGTGCCAGCAGTCAAACTAGCGGGAGGGCTTACAATGAGCAGTTCTTC.

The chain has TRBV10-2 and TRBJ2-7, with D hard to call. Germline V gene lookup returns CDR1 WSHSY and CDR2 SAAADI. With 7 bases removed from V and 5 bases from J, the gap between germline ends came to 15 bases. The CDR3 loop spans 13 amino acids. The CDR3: CASMAQVYDEQYF. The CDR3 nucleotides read TGCGCCAGCATGGCCCAGGTATATGACGAGCAGTACTTC.

For the CDR3, the DNA is TGCAGCGTTAAAGGGGCTAGCGGGAAGAATACAGATACGCAGTATTTT. It yields the protein CSVKGASGKNTDTQYF. V gene TRBV29-1 combines with J gene TRBJ2-3; the match to TRBD2 covers 9 bases. The V gene's germline CDR1 is SQVTM and CDR2 ANQGSEA. This CDR3 is 16 amino acids long. V was pared by 5 bases and J by 3 bases, with 12 bases of the junction left unmatched.

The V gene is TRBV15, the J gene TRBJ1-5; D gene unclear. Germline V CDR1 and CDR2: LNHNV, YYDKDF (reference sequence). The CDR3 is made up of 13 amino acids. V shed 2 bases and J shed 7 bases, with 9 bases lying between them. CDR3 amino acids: CATSRYPYQPQHF. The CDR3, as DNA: TGTGCCACCAGCAGATACCCTTACCAGCCCCAGCATTTT.